This record looks at one TCR beta chain sequence and its context. Antigen specificity is unknown. It was treatment-naive patients with stable or active relapsing-remitting disease who made up the multiple sclerosis controls. TEMRA cells were enriched by FACS, and CD4+ and CD8+ T cells were negatively isolated. This sample is drawn from a study of CD8 T cells in Susac syndrome. Points from the study as a whole: The TCR sequencing and HLA analysis in the study involved a relatively small number of individuals, as the study acknowledged.

Roughly 0.45 to 1 ug RNA was reverse transcribed with random hexamers. Amplification of the TCR beta CDR3 was carried out by immunoSEQ multiplex PCR, which spanned a total of 54 Vbeta and 13 Jbeta segments. TCRdb ran MiXCR on the immunoSEQ multiplex PCR reads and lists one entry per CDR3 protein. There are hundreds of thousands of distinct CDR3 sequences in the sample; roughly 94% occur only once, and about 0.08% lies in the top ten. CDR3 length: 13 residues. Germline V CDR1 and CDR2: DFQATT, SNEGSKA (reference sequence). The ends were cut back, 7 bases at V and 10 bases at J, with 20 bases in the middle.

Sequenced sample: CD4+ T cells from PBMCs. The receptor's source is a human donor with multiple sclerosis. The chain has TRBV20-1 and TRBJ2-1, with D perhaps being TRBD1 or TRBD2 (5 bases each). CDR3 protein: CSVGTTQRTEQFF. DNA of the CDR3: TGCAGTGTAGGGACCACACAACGAACCGAGCAGTTCTTC.